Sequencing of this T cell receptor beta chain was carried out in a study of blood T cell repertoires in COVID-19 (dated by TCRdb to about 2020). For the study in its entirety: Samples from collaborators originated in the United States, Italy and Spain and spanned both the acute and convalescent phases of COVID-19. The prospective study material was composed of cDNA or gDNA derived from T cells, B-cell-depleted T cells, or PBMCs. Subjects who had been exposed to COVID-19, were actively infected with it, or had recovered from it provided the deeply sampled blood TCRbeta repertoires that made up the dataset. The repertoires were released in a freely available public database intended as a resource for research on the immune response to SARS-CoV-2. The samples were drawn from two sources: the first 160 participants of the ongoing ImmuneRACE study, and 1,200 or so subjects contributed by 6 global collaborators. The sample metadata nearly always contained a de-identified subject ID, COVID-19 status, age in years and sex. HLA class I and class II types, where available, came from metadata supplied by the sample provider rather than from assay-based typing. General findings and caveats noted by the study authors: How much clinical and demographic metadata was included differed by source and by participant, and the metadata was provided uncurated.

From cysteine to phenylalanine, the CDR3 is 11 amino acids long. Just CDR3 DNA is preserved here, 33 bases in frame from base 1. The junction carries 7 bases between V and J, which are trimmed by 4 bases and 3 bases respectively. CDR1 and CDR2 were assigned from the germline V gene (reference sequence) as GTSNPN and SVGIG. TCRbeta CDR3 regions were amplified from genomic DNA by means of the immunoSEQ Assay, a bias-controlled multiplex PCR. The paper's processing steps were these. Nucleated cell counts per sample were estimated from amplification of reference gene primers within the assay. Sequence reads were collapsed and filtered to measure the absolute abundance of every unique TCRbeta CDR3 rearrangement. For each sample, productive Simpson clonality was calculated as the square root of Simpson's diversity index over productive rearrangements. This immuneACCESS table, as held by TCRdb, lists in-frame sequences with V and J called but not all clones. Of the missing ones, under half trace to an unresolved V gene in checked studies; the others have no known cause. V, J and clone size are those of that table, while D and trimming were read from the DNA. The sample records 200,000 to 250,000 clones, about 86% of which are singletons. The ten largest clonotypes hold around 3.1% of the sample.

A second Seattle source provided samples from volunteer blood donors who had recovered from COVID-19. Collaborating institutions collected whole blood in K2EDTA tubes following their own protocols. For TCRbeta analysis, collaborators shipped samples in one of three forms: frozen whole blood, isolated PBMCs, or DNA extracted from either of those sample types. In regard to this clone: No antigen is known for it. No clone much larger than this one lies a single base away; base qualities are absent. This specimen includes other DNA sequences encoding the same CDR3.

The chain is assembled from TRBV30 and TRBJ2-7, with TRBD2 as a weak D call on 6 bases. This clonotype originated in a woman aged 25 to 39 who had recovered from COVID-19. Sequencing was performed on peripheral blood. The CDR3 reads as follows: CAWTGGYEQYF. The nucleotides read TGTGCCTGGACCGGGGGCTACGAGCAGTACTTC. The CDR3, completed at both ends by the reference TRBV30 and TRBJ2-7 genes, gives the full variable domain SQTIHQWPATLVQPVGSPLSLECTVEGTSNPNLYWYRQAAGRGLQLLFYSVGIGQISSEVPQNLSASRPQDRQFILSSKKLLLSDSGFYLCAWTGGYEQYFGPGTRLTVT.